The 21 T cell receptor beta chains given below trace back to one sample, sequenced in a study of cytomegalovirus exposure and HLA in healthy donors (TCRdb year 2017). The library came from the immunoSEQ multiplex PCR assay. The multiplex PCR relied on a mix of 60 forward primers for TCR Vbeta segments and 13 reverse primers for TCR Jbeta segments. TCRdb carries this immuneACCESS record with in-frame sequences only. Its versions omit some clonotypes, under half of them owing to an unresolved V gene in the studies checked, with the rest unexplained. This sample gives 120,000 or so clones in total; 83% of them show up just once. The top ten clones comprise about 3.5% of the sample. Specimen: PBMCs. The origin of the receptors is a woman aged 40 to 50 in good health and CMV-seropositive.

The gene calls are TRBV5-6 and TRBJ1-4; 7 nucleotides agree with TRBD1. V lost 1 base, J lost 8 bases, and 5 bases stayed unmatched. The germline CDR1 and CDR2 sequences are SGHDT and YYEEEE. This CDR3 is built from 14 residues. This CDR3 reads CASSLKGAGEKLFF. The CDR3 coding sequence is TGTGCCAGCAGCTTGAAGGGGGCTGGCGAAAAACTGTTTTTT.

V gene TRBV19 combines with J gene TRBJ1-4; no clear D gene. The CDR3 has 15 residues. V was trimmed by 9 bases and J by 1 base, leaving 15 bases between them. Germline loops: CDR1 LNHDA, CDR2 SQIVND (reference sequence). The CDR3 nucleotides read TGTGCCAGCCGTTCCAGAGGGTTAACTAATGAAAAACTGTTTTTT. This encodes CASRSRGLTNEKLFF.

This sequence joins TRBV11-2 and TRBJ1-5; 7 bases are a match to TRBD1. Germline-derived CDR1 and CDR2 are SGHAT and FQNNGV. V trimming: 4 bases; J trimming: 2 bases; junction bases outside the gene matches: 8. The CDR3 extends over 16 amino acids. CDR3 loop: CASSWSGTEGNQPQHF. In DNA form, the CDR3 reads TGTGCCAGCAGCTGGAGTGGGACAGAGGGCAATCAGCCCCAGCATTTT.

J is TRBJ1-1 and V is TRBV14, with D perhaps TRBD1 (5 bases). V gave up 1 base and J gave up 4 bases, with 7 bases separating them. Germline V gene lookup returns CDR1 SGHDN and CDR2 FVKESK. This CDR3 is 13 amino acids long. The CDR3 region is CASSQVQGTEAFF. CDR3 in DNA: TGTGCCAGCAGCCAAGTCCAGGGCACTGAAGCTTTCTTT. The full variable domain, its missing parts supplied by reference TRBV14 and TRBJ1-1, is EAGVTQFPSHSVIEKGQTVTLRCDPISGHDNLYWYRRVMGKEIKFLLHFVKESKQDESGMPNNRFLAERTGGTYSTLKVQPAELEDSGVYFCASSQVQGTEAFFGQGTRLTVV.

This clone was seen a handful of times. The rearrangement uses TRBV11-3 and TRBJ2-7; D remains unclear. Germline V gene lookup returns CDR1 SGHNT and CDR2 YENEEA. The CDR3 is 14 amino acids. Trimming took 2 bases from V and 5 from J, leaving 13 bases between them. CDR3 protein: CASSLSGHSDEQYF. CDR3 nucleotides: TGTGCCAGCAGCTTAAGTGGGCATTCCGACGAGCAGTACTTC.

This chain links TRBV6-6 with TRBJ1-1; D is uncertain. In germline, CDR1 is MNHNY, CDR2 SVGAGI (reference sequence). V lost 7 bases and J 4 bases, leaving 13 bases between the germline ends. The CDR3 runs to 13 residues. The CDR3 region is CASTFNSGTEAFF. The CDR3 DNA reads TGTGCCAGCACCTTTAATTCGGGCACTGAAGCTTTCTTT.

The V and J genes are TRBV25-1 and TRBJ2-3; D possibly corresponds to TRBD2 (6 bases). The CDR3 contains 17 residues. Between the trimmed V and J ends, which lost 4 bases and 4 bases, there was a span of 21 bases. CDR1 and CDR2 from the germline V gene are MGHDK and SYGVNS. This CDR3 reads CASSVNRALRGADTQYF. CDR3 DNA sequence: TGTGCCAGCAGTGTTAATAGGGCTTTACGCGGGGCAGATACGCAGTATTTT.

The rearrangement uses TRBV10-1 and TRBJ2-1, with 13 nucleotides matching TRBD2. The ends lost 6 bases at V and 6 bases at J; junction bases unmatched: 11. The CDR3 consists of 17 residues. The germline CDR1 and CDR2 sequences are WNHNN and SYGVQD (reference sequence). The CDR3 sequence is CASSAYPGLAGSNEQFF. In nucleotides, the CDR3 is TGCGCCAGCAGCGCCTATCCGGGACTAGCGGGAAGCAATGAGCAGTTCTTC.

This clone was recorded once. V gene TRBV15 combines with J gene TRBJ2-7; maybe TRBD1 (6 bases). CDR1 and CDR2 (germline): LNHNV, YYDKDF (reference sequence). The CDR3 length is 16 residues. Trimming removed 1 base at V and 2 bases at J, with 15 bases between. The CDR3 DNA reads TGTGCCACCAGCAGAGGAATTGGACAGCGCGCCTACGAGCAGTACTTC. It encodes CATSRGIGQRAYEQYF.

This chain uses TRBV18 with TRBJ1-2; D gene unclear. This CDR3 has 16 amino acids. CDR1 KGHSH and CDR2 LQKENI come from the germline V gene. Trimming took off 2 bases at V and 3 bases at J, with 16 bases between the two ends. CDR3: CASSPTQTRQDYGYTF. The CDR3, as DNA: TGTGCCAGCTCACCAACGCAGACCCGGCAGGACTATGGCTACACCTTC.

This chain connects TRBV14 to TRBJ2-2; 9 nucleotides match TRBD2. The CDR3 covers 14 residues. The ends lost 4 bases at V and 3 bases at J; junction bases unmatched: 0. Germline loops: CDR1 SGHDN, CDR2 FVKESK. The CDR3 region is CASSRLADTGELFF. The CDR3 nucleotides read TGTGCCAGCAGCCGACTAGCGGACACCGGGGAGCTGTTTTTT.

The rearrangement links TRBV10-3 to TRBJ1-2; D is possibly TRBD1 (6 bases). Germline CDR1 is ENHRY and CDR2 is SYGVKD. This CDR3 region has 15 residues. Trimming took 0 bases from V and 8 from J, leaving 16 bases between them. The CDR3 loop reads CAISESYREGWGYTF. The CDR3 DNA reads as TGTGCCATCAGTGAGTCCTACAGGGAAGGTTGGGGCTACACCTTC.

The chain combines TRBV27 with TRBJ2-3; tentatively, D is TRBD1 (6 bases). The CDR3 sequence is 13 residues long. CDR1 is MNHEY, CDR2 SMNVEV, per germline (reference sequence). V lost 3 bases, J lost 5 bases, and 9 bases lay in between. Written as DNA, the CDR3 is TGTGCCAGCAGTTTGTCAGGGGTAGATACGCAGTATTTT. This encodes CASSLSGVDTQYF.

On this clone: Additional DNA sequences in this sample encode the identical CDR3. V gene TRBV19 combines with J gene TRBJ2-7, with TRBD1 matching 7 bases. Germline V gives CDR1 LNHDA, CDR2 SQIVND (reference sequence). The CDR3 runs to 14 residues. Trimming took 1 base from V and 4 from J; bases not matched to a gene: 4. This chain's CDR3 is CASSIGTGLYEQYF. CDR3 DNA sequence: TGTGCCAGTAGTATAGGGACAGGATTATACGAGCAGTACTTC.

The chain carries TRBV7-2 and TRBJ2-7; 8 bases line up with TRBD1. The CDR3 length is 16 residues. V was clipped by 1 base and J by 0 bases; unmatched bases: 5. CDR1 and CDR2 (germline): SGHTA, FQGNSA. The CDR3 coding sequence is TGTGCCAGCAGCTTAGACGGGACAGGCTTCTCCTACGAGCAGTACTTC. It codes for CASSLDGTGFSYEQYF.

The chain recombines TRBV27 with TRBJ1-4; D not certain. The CDR3 is 14 residues long. The V end lost 5 bases, the J end lost 8 bases, and 15 bases lay between the germline ends. CDR1 MNHEY and CDR2 SMNVEV come from the germline V gene (reference sequence). The CDR3 sequence: CASSPLGGLEKLFF. The DNA for the CDR3 is TGTGCCAGCAGTCCCTTGGGAGGCCTAGAAAAACTGTTTTTT.

The chain has TRBV9 and TRBJ2-5; tentative D call: TRBD2 (5 bases). This CDR3 spans 15 amino acids. V lost 3 bases and J lost 2, with 14 bases in between. The V gene's germline CDR1 is SGDLS and CDR2 YYNGEE. The CDR3 DNA sequence: TGTGCCAGCAGCGAAACCGGGATCATACAAGAGACCCAGTACTTC. Its protein is CASSETGIIQETQYF.

The V gene is TRBV7-9, the J gene TRBJ2-3, with 7 bases matching TRBD2. Germline lookup yields CDR1 SEHNR and CDR2 FQNEAQ (reference sequence). Unmatched junction bases numbered 13, after V lost 1 base and J lost 6 bases. The CDR3 is 17 amino acids. CDR3 residues: CASSLVRGGPTSDTQYF. CDR3 bases: TGTGCCAGCAGCTTAGTCCGGGGAGGGCCAACGTCCGATACGCAGTATTTT. Based on the CDR3 plus reference TRBV7-9 and TRBJ2-3, the full variable domain is DTGVSQNPRHKITKRGQNVTFRCDPISEHNRLYWYRQTLGQGPEFLTYFQNEAQLEKSRLLSDRFSAERPKGSFSTLEIQRTEQGDSAMYLCASSLVRGGPTSDTQYFGPGTRLTVL.

The V gene is TRBV7-9, the J gene TRBJ1-1; D remains unclear. V lost 3 bases and J 4 bases, leaving 3 bases between the germline ends. The CDR3 covers 11 residues. Per germline, CDR1 SEHNR and CDR2 FQNEAQ (reference sequence). This chain's CDR3 is CASSLSTEAFF. The CDR3, as DNA: TGTGCCAGCAGCTTGAGCACTGAAGCTTTCTTT.

The gene calls are TRBV27 and TRBJ2-5; TRBD2 aligns across 7 bases. The CDR3 has 15 amino acids. Germline CDR1 is MNHEY and CDR2 is SMNVEV (reference sequence). After removal of 5 bases from V and 9 bases from J, the junction contained 15 bases not matched to a gene. The CDR3 bases are TGTGCCAGCAGTCCGGGACTACCGCCCCAAGGCTCCCAGTACTTC. Protein product: CASSPGLPPQGSQYF.

The genes are TRBV5-1 and TRBJ2-1; 7 bases match TRBD2. The germline gives CDR1 SGHRS, CDR2 YFSETQ. The CDR3 sequence is 18 residues long. V lost 2 bases to trimming and J lost 0 bases; unmatched junction nucleotides: 11. Here the CDR3 reads CASSLTGASGFSYNEQFF. CDR3 in DNA: TGCGCCAGCAGCTTAACCGGGGCTAGCGGTTTCTCCTACAATGAGCAGTTCTTC. Using reference TRBV5-1 and TRBJ2-1 for the parts outside the CDR3, the full variable domain is KAGVTQTPRYLIKTRGQQVTLSCSPISGHRSVSWYQQTPGQGLQFLFEYFSETQRNKGNFPGRFSGRQFSNSRSEMNVSTLELGDSALYLCASSLTGASGFSYNEQFFGPGTRLTVL.